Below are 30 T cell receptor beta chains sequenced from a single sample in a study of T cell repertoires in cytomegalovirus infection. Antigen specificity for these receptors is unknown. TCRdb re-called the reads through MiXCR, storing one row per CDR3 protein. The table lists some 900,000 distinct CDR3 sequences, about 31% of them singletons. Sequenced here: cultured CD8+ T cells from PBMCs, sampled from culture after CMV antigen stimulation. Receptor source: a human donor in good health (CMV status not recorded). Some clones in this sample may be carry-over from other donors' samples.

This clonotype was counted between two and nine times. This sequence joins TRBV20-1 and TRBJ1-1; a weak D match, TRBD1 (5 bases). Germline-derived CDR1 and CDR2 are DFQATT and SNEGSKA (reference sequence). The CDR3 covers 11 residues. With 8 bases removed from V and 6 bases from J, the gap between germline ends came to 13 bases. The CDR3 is CSIRGNAEAFF. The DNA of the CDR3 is TGCAGTATTAGGGGAAACGCTGAAGCTTTCTTT.

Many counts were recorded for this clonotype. In DNA, the CDR3 is TGTGCCAGTAGTATCTTGGGCATGAACACTGAAGCTTTCTTT. It is translated as CASSILGMNTEAFF. The chain recombines TRBV19 with TRBJ1-1; the D is unclear. Germline assignment: CDR1 LNHDA and CDR2 SQIVND (reference sequence). This CDR3 region has 14 residues. Trimming left V 3 bases short and J 0 bases short, with 8 bases between.

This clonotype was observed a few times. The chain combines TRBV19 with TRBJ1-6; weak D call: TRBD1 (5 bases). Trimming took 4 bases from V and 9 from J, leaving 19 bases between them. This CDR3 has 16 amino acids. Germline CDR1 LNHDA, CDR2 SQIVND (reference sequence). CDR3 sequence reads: CASSTGAFDSSSPLHF. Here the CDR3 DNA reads TGTGCCAGTAGTACCGGGGCCTTCGATTCTAGTTCACCCCTCCACTTT.

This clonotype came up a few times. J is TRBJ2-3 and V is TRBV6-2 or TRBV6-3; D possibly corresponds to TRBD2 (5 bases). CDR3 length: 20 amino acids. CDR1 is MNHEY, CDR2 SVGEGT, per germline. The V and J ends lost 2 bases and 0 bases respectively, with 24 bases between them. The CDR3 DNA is TGTGCCAGCAGTTACGTAAATTCCCTAGCACATATTACCAGCACAGATACGCAGTATTTT. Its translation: CASSYVNSLAHITSTDTQYF.

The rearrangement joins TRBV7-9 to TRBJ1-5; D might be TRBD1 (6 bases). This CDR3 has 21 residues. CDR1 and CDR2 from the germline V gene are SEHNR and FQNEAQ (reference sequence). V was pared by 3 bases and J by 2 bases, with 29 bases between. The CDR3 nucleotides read TGTGCCAGCAGCTTCCAACCGAGCAGCTTGGGGGGCGACCGTGGCAATCAGCCCCAGCATTTT. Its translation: CASSFQPSSLGGDRGNQPQHF.

CDR3 bases: TGTGCCAGCAGCCCGAGGGGGGTCCGTTTCGAGCAGTACTTC. This gives the protein CASSPRGVRFEQYF. The rearrangement joins TRBV12-3 or TRBV12-4 to TRBJ2-7; D tentatively reads TRBD1 or TRBD2 (6 bases each). The CDR3 is 14 residues long. Trimming took off 6 bases at V and 6 bases at J, with 18 bases between the two ends.

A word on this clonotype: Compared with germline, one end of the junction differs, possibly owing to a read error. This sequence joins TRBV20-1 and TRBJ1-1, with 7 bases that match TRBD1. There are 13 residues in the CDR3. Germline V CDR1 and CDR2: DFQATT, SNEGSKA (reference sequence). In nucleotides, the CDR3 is TGCAGTGCGACACAGACAGGGAACACTGAGGCTTTCTTT. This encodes CSATQTGNTEAFF.

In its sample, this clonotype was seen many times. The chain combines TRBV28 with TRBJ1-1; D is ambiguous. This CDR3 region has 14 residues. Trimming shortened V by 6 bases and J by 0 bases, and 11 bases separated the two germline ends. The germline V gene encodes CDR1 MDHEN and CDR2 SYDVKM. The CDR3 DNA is TGTGCCAGCAGCTTCGACGGACTGAACACTGAAGCTTTCTTT. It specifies CASSFDGLNTEAFF.

CDR3 protein: CASTPGQYREETQYF. The DNA of the CDR3 is TGTGCCAGCACCCCGGGACAGTACCGGGAAGAGACCCAGTACTTC. The rearrangement links TRBV11-2 to TRBJ2-5, with TRBD1 matching over 7 bases. The CDR3 is 15 residues long. J was trimmed by 3 bases and V by 7 bases; bases with no gene match: 11. Germline V lookup: CDR1 SGHAT, CDR2 FQNNGV.

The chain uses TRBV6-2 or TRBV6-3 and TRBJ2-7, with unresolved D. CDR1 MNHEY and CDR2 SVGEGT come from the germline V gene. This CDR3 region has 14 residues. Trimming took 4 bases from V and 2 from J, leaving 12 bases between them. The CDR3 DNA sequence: TGTGCCAGCAGTTCACCGGTAGTTGCCTACGAGCAGTACGTC. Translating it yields CASSSPVVAYEQYV.

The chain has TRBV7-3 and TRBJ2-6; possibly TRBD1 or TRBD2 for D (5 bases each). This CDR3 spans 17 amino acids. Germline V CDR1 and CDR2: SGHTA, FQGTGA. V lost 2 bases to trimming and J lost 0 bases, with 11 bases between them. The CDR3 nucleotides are TGTGCCAGCAGCTTAGACGGGACGGACTCTGGGGCCAACGTCCTGACTTTC. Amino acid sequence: CASSLDGTDSGANVLTF. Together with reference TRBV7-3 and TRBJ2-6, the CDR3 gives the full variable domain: GAGVSQTPSNKVTEKGKYVELRCDPISGHTALYWYRQSLGQGPEFLIYFQGTGAADDSGLPNDRFFAVRPEGSVSTLKIQRTERGDSAVYLCASSLDGTDSGANVLTFGAGSRLTVL.

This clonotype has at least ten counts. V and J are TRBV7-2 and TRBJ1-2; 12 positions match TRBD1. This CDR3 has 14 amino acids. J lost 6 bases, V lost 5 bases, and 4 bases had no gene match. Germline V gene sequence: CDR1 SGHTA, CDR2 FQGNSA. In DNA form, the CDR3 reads TGTGCCAGCAGCCGGGACAGGGGGCGTGATGGCTACACCTTC. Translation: CASSRDRGRDGYTF. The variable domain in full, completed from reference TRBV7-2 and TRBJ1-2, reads GAGVSQSPSNKVTEKGKDVELRCDPISGHTALYWYRQSLGQGLEFLIYFQGNSAPDKSGLPSDRFSAERTGGSVSTLTIQRTQQEDSAVYLCASSRDRGRDGYTFGSGTRLTVV.

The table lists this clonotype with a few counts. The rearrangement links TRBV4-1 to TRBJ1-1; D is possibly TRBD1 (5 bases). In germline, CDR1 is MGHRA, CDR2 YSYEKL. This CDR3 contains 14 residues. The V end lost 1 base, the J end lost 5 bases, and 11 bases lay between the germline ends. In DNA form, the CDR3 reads TGCGCCAGCAGCCAAGGGTGGGGGGATACTGAAGCTTTCTTT. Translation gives CASSQGWGDTEAFF.

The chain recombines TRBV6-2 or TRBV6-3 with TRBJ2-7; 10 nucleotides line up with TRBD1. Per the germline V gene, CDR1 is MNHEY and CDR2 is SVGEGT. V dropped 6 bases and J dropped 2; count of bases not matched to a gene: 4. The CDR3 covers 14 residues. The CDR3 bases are TGTGCCAGCAGACCCGGACAGGGGGCCTACGAGCAGTACGTC. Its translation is CASRPGQGAYEQYV.

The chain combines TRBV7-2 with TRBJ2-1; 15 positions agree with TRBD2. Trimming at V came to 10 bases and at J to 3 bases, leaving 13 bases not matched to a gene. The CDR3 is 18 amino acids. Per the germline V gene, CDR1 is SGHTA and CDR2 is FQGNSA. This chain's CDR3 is CANDQDGLAGGHYNEQFF. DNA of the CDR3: TGTGCCAACGACCAGGATGGACTAGCGGGGGGGCACTACAATGAGCAGTTCTTC. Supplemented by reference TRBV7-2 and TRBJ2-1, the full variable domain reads GAGVSQSPSNKVTEKGKDVELRCDPISGHTALYWYRQSLGQGLEFLIYFQGNSAPDKSGLPSDRFSAERTGGSVSTLTIQRTQQEDSAVYLCANDQDGLAGGHYNEQFFGPGTRLTVL.

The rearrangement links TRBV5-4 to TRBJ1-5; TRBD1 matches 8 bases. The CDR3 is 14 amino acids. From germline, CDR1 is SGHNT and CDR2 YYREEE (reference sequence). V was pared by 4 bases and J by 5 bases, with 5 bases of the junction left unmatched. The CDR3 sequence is CASSDRGEDQPQHF. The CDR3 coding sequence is TGTGCCAGCAGCGACAGGGGCGAGGATCAGCCCCAGCATTTT.

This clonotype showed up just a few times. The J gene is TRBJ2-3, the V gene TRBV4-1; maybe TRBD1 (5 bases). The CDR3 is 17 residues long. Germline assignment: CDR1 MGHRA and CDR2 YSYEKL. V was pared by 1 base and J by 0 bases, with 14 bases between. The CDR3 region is CASSQVATAPSTDTQYF. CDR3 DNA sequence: TGCGCCAGCAGCCAAGTCGCGACAGCCCCTAGCACAGATACGCAGTATTTT.

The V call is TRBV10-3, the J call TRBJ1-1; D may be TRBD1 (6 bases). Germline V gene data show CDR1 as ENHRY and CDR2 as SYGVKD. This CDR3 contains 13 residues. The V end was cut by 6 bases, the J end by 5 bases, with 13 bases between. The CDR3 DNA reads TGTGCCATCAGATTACAGGGATGGACTGAAGCTTTCTTT. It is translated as CAIRLQGWTEAFF.

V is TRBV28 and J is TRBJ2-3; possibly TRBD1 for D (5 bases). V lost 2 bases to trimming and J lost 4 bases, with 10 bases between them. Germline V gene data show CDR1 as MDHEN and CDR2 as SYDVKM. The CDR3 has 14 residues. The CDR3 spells CASSLEKGPDTQYF. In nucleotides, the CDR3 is TGTGCCAGCAGTTTAGAGAAGGGGCCAGATACGCAGTATTTT.

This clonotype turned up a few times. CDR3 sequence: CASSRGASYEQYF. In nucleotides, the CDR3 is TGTGCCAGCAGCCGGGGGGCCTCCTACGAGCAGTACTTC. V gene TRBV7-9 combines with J gene TRBJ2-7; perhaps TRBD2 as D (7 bases). Trimming stripped 5 bases from V and 0 bases from J, with 8 bases between. CDR1 SEHNR and CDR2 FQNEAQ come from the germline V gene (reference sequence). This CDR3 region has 13 residues. The whole variable domain, remainder taken from reference TRBV7-9 and TRBJ2-7, is DTGVSQNPRHKITKRGQNVTFRCDPISEHNRLYWYRQTLGQGPEFLTYFQNEAQLEKSRLLSDRFSAERPKGSFSTLEIQRTEQGDSAMYLCASSRGASYEQYFGPGTRLTVT.

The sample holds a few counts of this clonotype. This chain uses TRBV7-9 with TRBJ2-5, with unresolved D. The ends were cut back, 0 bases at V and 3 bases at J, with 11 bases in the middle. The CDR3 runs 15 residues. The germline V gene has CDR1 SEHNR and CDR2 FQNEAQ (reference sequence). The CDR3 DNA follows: TGTGCCAGCAGCTTAGCGCATCGAGGCGAAGAGACCCAGTACTTC. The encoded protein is CASSLAHRGEETQYF.

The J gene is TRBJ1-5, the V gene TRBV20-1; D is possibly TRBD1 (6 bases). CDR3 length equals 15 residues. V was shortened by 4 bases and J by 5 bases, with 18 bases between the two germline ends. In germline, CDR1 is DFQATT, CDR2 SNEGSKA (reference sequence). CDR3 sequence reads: CSATPGGAIDQPQHF. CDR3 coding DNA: TGCAGTGCTACCCCGGGGGGGGCGATTGATCAGCCCCAGCATTTT.

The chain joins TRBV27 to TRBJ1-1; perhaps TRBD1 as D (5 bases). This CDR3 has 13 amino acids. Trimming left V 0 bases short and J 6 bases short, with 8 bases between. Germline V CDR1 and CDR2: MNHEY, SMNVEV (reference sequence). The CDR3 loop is CASSLSRDAEAFF. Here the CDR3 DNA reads TGTGCCAGCAGTTTATCCAGGGATGCTGAAGCTTTCTTT.

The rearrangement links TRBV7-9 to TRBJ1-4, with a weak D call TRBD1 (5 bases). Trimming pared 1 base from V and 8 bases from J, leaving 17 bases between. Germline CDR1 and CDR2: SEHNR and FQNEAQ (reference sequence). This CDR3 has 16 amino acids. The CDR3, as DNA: TGTGCCAGCAGCTTAGAACCCGGGACGGCAAGGGAAAAACTGTTTTTT. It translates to CASSLEPGTAREKLFF.

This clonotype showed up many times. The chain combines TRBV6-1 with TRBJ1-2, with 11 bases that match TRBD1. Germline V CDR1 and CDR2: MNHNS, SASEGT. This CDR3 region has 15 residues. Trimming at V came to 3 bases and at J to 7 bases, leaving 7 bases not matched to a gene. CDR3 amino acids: CASSDFRTGGSGYTF. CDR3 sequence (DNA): TGTGCCAGCAGTGATTTTCGGACAGGGGGCAGTGGCTACACCTTC.

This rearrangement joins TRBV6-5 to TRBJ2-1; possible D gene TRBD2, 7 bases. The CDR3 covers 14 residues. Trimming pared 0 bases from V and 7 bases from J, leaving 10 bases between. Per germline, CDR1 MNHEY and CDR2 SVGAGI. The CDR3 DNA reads TGTGCCAGCAGTTACTCGGGGGGGCAGAATGAGCAGTTCTTC. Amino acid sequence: CASSYSGGQNEQFF.

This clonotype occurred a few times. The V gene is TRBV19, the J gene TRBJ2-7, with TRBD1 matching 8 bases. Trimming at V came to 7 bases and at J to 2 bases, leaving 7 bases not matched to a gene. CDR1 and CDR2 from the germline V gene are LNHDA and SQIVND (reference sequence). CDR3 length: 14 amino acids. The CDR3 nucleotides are TGTGCCAGTACGATGACAGGGGCACCCTACGAGCAGTACTTC. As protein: CASTMTGAPYEQYF.

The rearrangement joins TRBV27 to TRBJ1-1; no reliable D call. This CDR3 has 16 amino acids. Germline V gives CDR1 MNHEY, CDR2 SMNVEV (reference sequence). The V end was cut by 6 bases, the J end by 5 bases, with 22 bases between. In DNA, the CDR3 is TGTGCCAGCAGCCCCACCCTCGGTATCGAGCATACTGAAGCTTTCTTT. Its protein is CASSPTLGIEHTEAFF.

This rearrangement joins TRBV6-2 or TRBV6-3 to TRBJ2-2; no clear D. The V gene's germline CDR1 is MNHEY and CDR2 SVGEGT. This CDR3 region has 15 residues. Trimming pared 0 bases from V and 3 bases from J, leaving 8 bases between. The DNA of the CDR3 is TGTGCCAGCAGTTACTCGAGGAGCTACACCGGGGAGCTGTTTTTT. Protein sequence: CASSYSRSYTGELFF.

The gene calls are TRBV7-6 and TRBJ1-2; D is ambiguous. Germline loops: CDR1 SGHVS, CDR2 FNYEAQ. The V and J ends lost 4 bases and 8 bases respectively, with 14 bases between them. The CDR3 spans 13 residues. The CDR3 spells CASSSPGMWGYTF. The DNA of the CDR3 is TGTGCCAGCAGCTCCCCGGGTATGTGGGGCTACACCTTC.